This passage covers 21 T cell receptor beta chains from one sample sequenced in a study of T cell responses to AZD1222 COVID-19 vaccine. The repertoire was sequenced with immunoSEQ multiplex PCR; TCRdb's copy has only in-frame clones and lacks some. The repertoire has 150,000 to 180,000 clones, approximately 91% of them found once; the top ten carry around 1.5%. This material consisted of peripheral blood, taken 28 days after the second AZD1222 dose. These receptors came from an adult who received the AZD1222 COVID-19 vaccine.

This CDR3 is CASIGGTGQFRYTF. In DNA form, the CDR3 reads TGTGCCAGTATAGGAGGGACAGGCCAGTTTCGCTACACCTTC. This chain connects TRBV19 to TRBJ1-2, with 8 positions matching TRBD1. The germline CDR1 and CDR2 sequences are LNHDA and SQIVND (reference sequence). The CDR3 consists of 14 residues. V dropped 7 bases and J dropped 9; count of bases not matched to a gene: 13. Using reference TRBV19 and TRBJ1-2 for the parts outside the CDR3, the full variable domain is DGGITQSPKYLFRKEGQNVTLSCEQNLNHDAMYWYRQDPGQGLRLIYYSQIVNDFQKGDIAEGYSVSREKKESFPLTVTSAQKNPTAFYLCASIGGTGQFRYTFGSGTRLTVV.

The chain is built from TRBV6-5 and TRBJ2-2, with a tentative D call TRBD1 (5 bases). The length of the CDR3 is 14 residues. The ends were cut back, 10 bases at V and 6 bases at J, with 18 bases in the middle. Germline V gene data show CDR1 as MNHEY and CDR2 as SVGAGI. CDR3 loop: CATRMGQLSGELFF. In DNA, the CDR3 is TGTGCCACAAGGATGGGGCAGCTATCCGGGGAGCTGTTTTTT.

The rearrangement joins TRBV19 to TRBJ1-2; possible D gene TRBD1, 5 bases. V was pared by 7 bases and J by 0 bases, with 21 bases between. There are 17 residues in the CDR3. Germline V CDR1 and CDR2: LNHDA, SQIVND (reference sequence). In nucleotides, the CDR3 is TGTGCCAGTAATAATAGGGGCCAGCCAGACTCTAACTATGGCTACACCTTC. Protein: CASNNRGQPDSNYGYTF.

This chain joins TRBV14 and TRBJ1-3, with 9 bases identical to TRBD1. V was pared by 6 bases and J by 1 base, with 1 base of the junction left unmatched. The CDR3 is 14 amino acids. The germline V gene has CDR1 SGHDN and CDR2 FVKESK. This CDR3 is CASRGTGSGNTIYF. Here the CDR3 DNA reads TGTGCCAGCAGAGGGACAGGGTCTGGAAACACCATATATTTT.

CDR3 DNA sequence: TGTGCCAGTAGTATCAGCGGGCGAACACACTATGGCTACACCTTC. Translated: CASSISGRTHYGYTF. The genes are TRBV19 and TRBJ1-2, with D unclear. CDR1 and CDR2 (germline): LNHDA, SQIVND (reference sequence). There are 15 residues in the CDR3. Trimming took 3 bases from V and 3 from J, leaving 14 bases between them. The variable domain in full, with the rest retrieved from reference TRBV19 and TRBJ1-2, is DGGITQSPKYLFRKEGQNVTLSCEQNLNHDAMYWYRQDPGQGLRLIYYSQIVNDFQKGDIAEGYSVSREKKESFPLTVTSAQKNPTAFYLCASSISGRTHYGYTFGSGTRLTVV.

The J gene is TRBJ1-2, the V gene TRBV19; 8 bases are shared with TRBD1. The germline CDR1 and CDR2 sequences are LNHDA and SQIVND (reference sequence). V shed 5 bases and J 0 bases; nucleotides not matched to a gene: 11. The CDR3 is 17 residues long. CDR3 loop: CASSGGQALRTNYGYTF. The CDR3 DNA sequence: TGTGCCAGTAGTGGGGGACAGGCCCTGAGGACTAACTATGGCTACACCTTC.

The chain employs TRBV7-2 and TRBJ1-1; perhaps TRBD1 as D (5 bases). CDR3 size: 15 residues. Germline-derived CDR1 and CDR2 are SGHTA and FQGNSA. Trimming left V 5 bases short and J 4 bases short, with 17 bases between. The CDR3: CASSPSRRVFTEAFF. The CDR3 coding sequence is TGTGCCAGCAGCCCTTCCCGCAGGGTTTTCACTGAAGCTTTCTTT.

This rearrangement joins TRBV9 to TRBJ2-7; D not certain. Looked up from germline, CDR1 is SGDLS and CDR2 is YYNGEE. Trimming stripped 2 bases from V and 2 bases from J, with 14 bases between. This CDR3 contains 15 residues. This chain's CDR3 is CASSVGFRSTYEQYF. In nucleotides, the CDR3 is TGTGCCAGCAGCGTGGGCTTCAGGAGTACCTACGAGCAGTACTTC.

The chain is built from TRBV6-5 and TRBJ2-1; 8 positions match TRBD2. The CDR3 length is 15 residues. In germline, CDR1 is MNHEY, CDR2 SVGAGI. J gave up 1 base and V 5 bases, and 4 bases lay outside the gene matches. The CDR3, as DNA: TGTGCCAGCAGTAGAAAGCGGGAGTCCTACAATGAGCAGTTCTTC. Translation gives CASSRKRESYNEQFF.

J is TRBJ2-7 and V is TRBV3-1 (or the pseudogene TRBV3-2); 8 bases align to TRBD2. Germline-derived CDR1 and CDR2 are LGHDT and YNNKEL (reference sequence). V shed 0 bases, J shed 4 bases, and the junction held 17 bases outside the gene matches. The CDR3 is 19 residues long. CDR3: CASSQDRRTSILPLYEQYF. CDR3 nucleotide sequence: TGTGCCAGCAGCCAAGATCGAAGGACTAGCATCCTCCCCCTGTACGAGCAGTACTTC.

The chain couples TRBV19 to TRBJ2-1; 13 bases map to TRBD2. The V segment lost 6 bases and the J segment 7 bases; nucleotides outside the gene matches: 3. The CDR3 has 14 residues. Germline CDR1 and CDR2: LNHDA and SQIVND (reference sequence). The CDR3 spells CASRTSGGANEQFF. The CDR3 region has the DNA TGTGCCAGTAGAACTAGCGGGGGGGCGAATGAGCAGTTCTTC. Complete variable domain (other parts from reference TRBV19 and TRBJ2-1): DGGITQSPKYLFRKEGQNVTLSCEQNLNHDAMYWYRQDPGQGLRLIYYSQIVNDFQKGDIAEGYSVSREKKESFPLTVTSAQKNPTAFYLCASRTSGGANEQFFGPGTRLTVL.

V and J are TRBV28 and TRBJ2-7; D is undetermined. This CDR3 is 14 amino acids long. Trimming took off 7 bases at V and 1 base at J, with 14 bases between the two ends. From germline, CDR1 is MDHEN and CDR2 SYDVKM. The chain's CDR3 is CASTSWAMSYEQYF. CDR3 bases: TGTGCCAGCACTTCCTGGGCAATGTCCTACGAGCAGTACTTC.

The sample holds one count of this clone. The chain employs TRBV5-5 and TRBJ1-2; D gene unclear. Trimming stripped 0 bases from V and 7 bases from J, with 10 bases between. Germline CDR1 and CDR2: SGHKS and YYEKEE (reference sequence). The CDR3 extends over 13 amino acids. As DNA, the CDR3 is TGTGCCAGCAGCTTGGCGGCAGGCTCTGGCTACACCTTC. Its protein is CASSLAAGSGYTF. Filled out from reference TRBV5-5 and TRBJ1-2, the complete variable domain reads DAGVTQSPTHLIKTRGQQVTLRCSPISGHKSVSWYQQVLGQGPQFIFQYYEKEERGRGNFPDRFSARQFPNYSSELNVNALLLGDSALYLCASSLAAGSGYTFGSGTRLTVV.

The genes are TRBV11-2 and TRBJ1-2, with D unresolved. Germline CDR1 and CDR2: SGHAT and FQNNGV. The CDR3 length is 14 residues. V was clipped by 1 base and J by 8 bases, with 14 bases between them. CDR3 sequence reads: CASSLVSQTGGYTF. CDR3 nucleotides: TGTGCCAGCAGCTTAGTTTCGCAAACGGGAGGCTACACCTTC. The whole variable domain, remainder taken from reference TRBV11-2 and TRBJ1-2, is EAGVAQSPRYKIIEKRQSVAFWCNPISGHATLYWYQQILGQGPKLLIQFQNNGVVDDSQLPKDRFSAERLKGVDSTLKIQPAKLEDSAVYLCASSLVSQTGGYTFGSGTRLTVV.

The rearrangement joins TRBV19 to TRBJ1-4; a weak D match, TRBD1 (5 bases). From germline, CDR1 is LNHDA and CDR2 SQIVND (reference sequence). The CDR3 contains 13 residues. Trimming pared 7 bases from V and 4 bases from J, leaving 10 bases between. In DNA, the CDR3 is TGTGCCAGTACAGGACAACTTAATGAAAAACTGTTTTTT. This encodes CASTGQLNEKLFF. The variable domain in full, with the rest retrieved from reference TRBV19 and TRBJ1-4, is DGGITQSPKYLFRKEGQNVTLSCEQNLNHDAMYWYRQDPGQGLRLIYYSQIVNDFQKGDIAEGYSVSREKKESFPLTVTSAQKNPTAFYLCASTGQLNEKLFFGSGTQLSVL.

The chain employs TRBV5-1 and TRBJ2-3; TRBD2 aligns across 14 bases. Germline trimming cut 6 bases from V and 4 bases from J; bases unmatched to any gene: 7. The CDR3 covers 16 residues. CDR1 is SGHRS, CDR2 YFSETQ, per germline. CDR3 nucleotide sequence: TGCGCCAGCATGGGGACTAGCGGGAGTTTGGCAGATACGCAGTATTTT. Encoded protein: CASMGTSGSLADTQYF.

As concerns this clone: Germline and junction disagree at one end, which may indicate a read error. This chain connects TRBV7-2 to TRBJ2-2; possible D gene TRBD1, 6 bases. This CDR3 has 14 amino acids. Germline V gene lookup returns CDR1 SGHTA and CDR2 FQGNSA. The DNA for the CDR3 is TGTGCCAGCAGCTTAGGAGGAGGTCAAGGGGGGCTGTTTTTT. Translation: CASSLGGGQGGLFF.

The chain combines TRBV2 with TRBJ2-5; a possible D gene is TRBD2 (5 bases). Germline V gene sequence: CDR1 SNHLY, CDR2 FYNNEI. This CDR3 comprises 14 residues. The V and J ends lost 4 bases and 5 bases respectively, with 14 bases between them. Here the CDR3 DNA reads TGTGCCAGCAGTGGTGAAGGACTCGGGGAGACCCAGTACTTC. It codes for CASSGEGLGETQYF.

This clone has only one observation. The rearrangement joins TRBV7-9 to TRBJ1-5; D not certain. The CDR3 runs to 12 residues. CDR1 is SEHNR, CDR2 FQNEAQ, per germline (reference sequence). V was cut by 2 bases and J by 8 bases, with 7 bases left in between. CDR3 DNA sequence: TGTGCCAGCAGCTTATTGGCTGAGCCCCAGCATTTT. Translated, it gives CASSLLAEPQHF. The whole variable domain, remainder taken from reference TRBV7-9 and TRBJ1-5, is DTGVSQNPRHKITKRGQNVTFRCDPISEHNRLYWYRQTLGQGPEFLTYFQNEAQLEKSRLLSDRFSAERPKGSFSTLEIQRTEQGDSAMYLCASSLLAEPQHFGDGTRLSIL.

The V call is TRBV5-1, the J call TRBJ2-1, with 12 bases aligning to TRBD2. The CDR3 runs to 18 residues. The germline gives CDR1 SGHRS, CDR2 YFSETQ. V shed 1 base and J 7 bases; nucleotides not matched to a gene: 12. Here the CDR3 DNA reads TGCGCCAGCAGCTTGCGACTAGCGGGGGACGAGGATTCGAATGAGCAGTTCTTC. It is translated as CASSLRLAGDEDSNEQFF.

The chain couples TRBV10-3 to TRBJ1-2; D unclear. The CDR3 is 12 amino acids. V was shortened by 3 bases and J by 3 bases, with 5 bases between the two germline ends. Germline lookup yields CDR1 ENHRY and CDR2 SYGVKD. CDR3 nucleotides: TGTGCCATCAGTGACACTTACTATGGCTACACCTTC. Its translation: CAISDTYYGYTF.